The clone carrying this T cell receptor (beta chain) has a handful of counts. Antigen unknown. CDR1 is DFQATT and CDR2 is SNEGSKA in the germline V gene (reference sequence). The length of the CDR3 is 15 residues. V trimming: 1 base; J trimming: 3 bases; junction bases outside the gene matches: 7. The data belong to a study of CD8 T cells in ankylosing spondylitis. TCRdb used MiXCR to reprocess the 5' RACE reads, holding one entry per CDR3 protein. The sample yields more than 200,000 distinct CDR3 sequences, about 24% seen once. General study results and limits: Reportedly, disease-linked clones are significantly enriched in ankylosing spondylitis patients' matched synovial fluid. Blood from ankylosing spondylitis patients appeared to carry a characteristic roughly 8-variant TCR beta motif.

This TCR derives from a male donor with ankylosing spondylitis or in good health (not recorded which). The sample was blood, either unsorted or a sorted T cell fraction (not recorded which). The chain combines TRBV20-1 with TRBJ2-7; TRBD1 aligns across 9 bases. The CDR3 DNA sequence: TGCAGTGCTAGAGCCGGGACAGGGAGACGCTACGAGCAGTACTTC. Protein sequence: CSARAGTGRRYEQYF.